The 9 T cell receptor beta chains below were found in one sample sequenced in a study of T cells in localized non-small cell lung cancer (dated by TCRdb to the early 2020s). Library preparation was by the immunoSEQ multiplex PCR assay. Sourced from immuneACCESS, this table was stored by TCRdb with only in-frame sequences that have V and J called. A share of the clones is absent; for the studies checked, an unresolved V gene accounts for under half, and the remainder has no known explanation. The sample contains 25,000 to 30,000 clones, roughly 84% of them found a single time. The top ten clones comprise about 5.3% of the sample. The sequenced sample was peripheral blood mononuclear cells, obtained before any cancer treatment. These receptors originate from a man aged 35 to 69 with stage III lung adenocarcinoma.

This chain links TRBV10-3 with TRBJ1-1, with D uncertain. Trimming removed 4 bases from V and 2 bases from J, with 5 bases in between. The CDR3 extends over 12 amino acids. Germline V gene data show CDR1 as ENHRY and CDR2 as SYGVKD. The CDR3 bases are TGTGCCATCAGTGTACGAAACACTGAAGCTTTCTTT. As protein: CAISVRNTEAFF.

The chain uses TRBV4-1 and TRBJ1-3, with D unresolved. V was trimmed by 2 bases and J by 0 bases, leaving 8 bases between them. The germline gives CDR1 MGHRA, CDR2 YSYEKL. The length of the CDR3 is 15 residues. CDR3 DNA: TGCGCCAGCAGCCAAATACAGAGCTCTGGAAACACCATATATTTT. Translating gives CASSQIQSSGNTIYF.

V gene TRBV10-1 combines with J gene TRBJ2-5, with no clear D. Trimming removed 6 bases from V and 2 bases from J, with 10 bases in between. The CDR3 spans 13 residues. The germline gives CDR1 WNHNN, CDR2 SYGVQD (reference sequence). This CDR3 is CASSPQIQETQYF. In nucleotides, the CDR3 is TGCGCCAGCAGCCCCCAGATACAAGAGACCCAGTACTTC.

The chain has TRBV11-3 and TRBJ2-5, with D perhaps matching TRBD2 (5 bases). The CDR3 has 13 amino acids. V lost 5 bases, J lost 4 bases, and 11 bases lay in between. Germline CDR1 and CDR2: SGHNT and YENEEA. The CDR3 sequence: CASSLVAGETQYF. The DNA for the CDR3 is TGTGCCAGCAGCCTCGTGGCGGGAGAGACCCAGTACTTC.

V gene TRBV11-2 combines with J gene TRBJ2-2; TRBD1 aligns across 7 bases. The V gene end was trimmed by 5 bases and the J gene end by 6 bases; junction bases not matched to a gene: 6. Germline loops: CDR1 SGHAT, CDR2 FQNNGV. The CDR3 is 14 residues long. CDR3 amino acids: CASSPRQGSGELFF. CDR3 bases: TGTGCCAGCAGCCCTCGACAGGGATCCGGGGAGCTGTTTTTT.

This clone was observed a few times. V gene TRBV19 combines with J gene TRBJ2-2, with 11 bases that match TRBD2. The CDR3 length is 17 residues. Germline CDR1 and CDR2: LNHDA and SQIVND (reference sequence). V gave up 4 bases and J gave up 8 bases; unmatched junction bases: 12. This CDR3 is CASSSSGRASSLGELFF. CDR3 DNA: TGTGCCAGTAGTAGTAGCGGGAGGGCCTCGTCGCTGGGGGAGCTGTTTTTT. The entire variable domain, with the rest obtained from reference TRBV19 and TRBJ2-2, is as follows: DGGITQSPKYLFRKEGQNVTLSCEQNLNHDAMYWYRQDPGQGLRLIYYSQIVNDFQKGDIAEGYSVSREKKESFPLTVTSAQKNPTAFYLCASSSSGRASSLGELFFGEGSRLTVL.

This sequence joins TRBV19 and TRBJ2-1; possible D gene TRBD2, 6 bases. This CDR3 has 15 amino acids. Germline V gene data show CDR1 as LNHDA and CDR2 as SQIVND (reference sequence). V dropped 3 bases and J dropped 2 bases, with 11 bases sitting between them. For the CDR3, the DNA is TGTGCCAGTAGTATCCCCGGGAGAACCTACAATGAGCAGTTCTTC. Residues: CASSIPGRTYNEQFF.

V and J are TRBV7-9 and TRBJ2-1; D possibly corresponds to TRBD2 (5 bases). The CDR3 length is 11 residues. Trimming removed 8 bases at V and 7 bases at J, with 9 bases between. From germline, CDR1 is SEHNR and CDR2 FQNEAQ (reference sequence). The CDR3 region is CASRGYNEQFF. CDR3 nucleotide sequence: TGTGCCAGCCGCGGGTATAATGAGCAGTTCTTC.

This chain uses TRBV6-6 with TRBJ2-2; the D is unclear. Germline V CDR1 and CDR2: MNHNY, SVGAGI (reference sequence). This CDR3 has 16 amino acids. The V and J ends lost 1 base and 1 base respectively, with 10 bases between them. The CDR3, as DNA: TGTGCCAGCAGTTACTTAGGCGCCATGAACACCGGGGAGCTGTTTTTT. Its protein is CASSYLGAMNTGELFF.